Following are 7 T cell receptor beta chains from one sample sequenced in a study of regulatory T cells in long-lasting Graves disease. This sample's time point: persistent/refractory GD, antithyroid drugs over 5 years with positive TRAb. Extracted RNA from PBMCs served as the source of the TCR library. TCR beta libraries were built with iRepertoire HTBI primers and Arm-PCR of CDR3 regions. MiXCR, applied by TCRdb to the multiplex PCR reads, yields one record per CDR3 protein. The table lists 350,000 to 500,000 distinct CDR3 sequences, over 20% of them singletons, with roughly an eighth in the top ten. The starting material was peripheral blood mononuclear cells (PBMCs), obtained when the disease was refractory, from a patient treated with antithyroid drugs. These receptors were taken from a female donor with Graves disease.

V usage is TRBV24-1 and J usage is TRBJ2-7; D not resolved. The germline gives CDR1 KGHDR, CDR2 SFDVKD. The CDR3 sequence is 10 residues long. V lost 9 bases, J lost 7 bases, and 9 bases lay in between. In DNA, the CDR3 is TGTGCCACCTCCTCGTGTGAGCAGTACTTC. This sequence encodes CATSSCEQYF.

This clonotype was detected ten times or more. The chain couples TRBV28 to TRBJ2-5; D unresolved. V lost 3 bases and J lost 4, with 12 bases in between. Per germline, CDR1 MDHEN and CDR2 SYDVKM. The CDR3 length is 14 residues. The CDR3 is CASSFRSGLETQYF. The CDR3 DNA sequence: TGTGCCAGCAGTTTTAGGTCAGGCCTAGAGACCCAGTACTTC.

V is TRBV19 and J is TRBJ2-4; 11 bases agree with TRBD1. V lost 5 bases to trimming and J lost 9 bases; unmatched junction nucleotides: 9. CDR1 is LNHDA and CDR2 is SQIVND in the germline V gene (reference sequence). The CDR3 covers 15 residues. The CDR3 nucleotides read TGTGCCAGTAGTGGCTGGACAGGGGGCGTGAGCATTCAGTACTTC. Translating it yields CASSGWTGGVSIQYF.

This CDR3 reads CASSQDGNPGSTTQPQHF. The CDR3 DNA sequence: TGCGCCAGCAGCCAAGACGGGAACCCCGGATCTACGACCCAGCCCCAGCATTTT. V is TRBV4-1 and J is TRBJ1-5; D call uncertain. Germline values: CDR1 MGHRA, CDR2 YSYEKL. The CDR3 loop spans 18 amino acids. Trimming removed 0 bases from V and 7 bases from J, with 22 bases in between.

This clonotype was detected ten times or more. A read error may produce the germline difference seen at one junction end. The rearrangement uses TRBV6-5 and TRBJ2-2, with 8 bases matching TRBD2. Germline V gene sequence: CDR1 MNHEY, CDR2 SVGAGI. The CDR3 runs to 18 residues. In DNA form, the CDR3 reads TGTGCCAGCAGTCACTCTTTAGCGGGACTGACGAACACCGGGGAGCTGTTTTTT. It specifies CASSHSLAGLTNTGELFF.

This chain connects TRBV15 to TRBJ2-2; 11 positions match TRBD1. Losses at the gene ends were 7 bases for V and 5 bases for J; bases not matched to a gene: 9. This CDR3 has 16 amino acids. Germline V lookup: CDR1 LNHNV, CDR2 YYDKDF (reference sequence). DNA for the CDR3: TGTGCCACCACCGACGGGGGGGACAGGGGGACCGGGGAGCTGTTTTTT. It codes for CATTDGGDRGTGELFF.

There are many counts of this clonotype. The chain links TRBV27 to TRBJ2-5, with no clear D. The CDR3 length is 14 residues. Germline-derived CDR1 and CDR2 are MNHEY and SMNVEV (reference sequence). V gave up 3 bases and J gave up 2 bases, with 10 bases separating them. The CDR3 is CASSLADRQETQYF. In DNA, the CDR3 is TGTGCCAGCAGTTTGGCGGATAGACAAGAGACCCAGTACTTC.